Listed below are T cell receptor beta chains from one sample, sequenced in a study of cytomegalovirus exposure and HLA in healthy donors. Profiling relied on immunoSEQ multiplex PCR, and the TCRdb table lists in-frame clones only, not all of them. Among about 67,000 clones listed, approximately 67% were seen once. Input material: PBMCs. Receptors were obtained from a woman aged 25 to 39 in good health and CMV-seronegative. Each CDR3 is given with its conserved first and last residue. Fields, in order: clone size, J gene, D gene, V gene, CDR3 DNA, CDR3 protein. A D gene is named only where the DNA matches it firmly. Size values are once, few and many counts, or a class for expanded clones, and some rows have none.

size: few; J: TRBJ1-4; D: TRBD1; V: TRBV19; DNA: TGTGCCAGTAGTCCCCACAGGGGGCTTGGCGATGAAAAACTGTTTTTT; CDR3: CASSPHRGLGDEKLFF
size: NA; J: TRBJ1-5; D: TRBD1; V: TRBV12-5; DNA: TGTGCTAGTGGTATCGGACAGGGGAAGTATCAGCCCCAGCATTTT; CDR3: CASGIGQGKYQPQHF
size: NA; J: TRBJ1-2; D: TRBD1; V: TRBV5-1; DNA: TGCGCCAGCAGCGTTGACAGGGTGGAGCGTGGCTACACCTTC; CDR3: CASSVDRVERGYTF
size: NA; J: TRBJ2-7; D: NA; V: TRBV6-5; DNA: TGTGCCAGCAGTACAACAGGGAGGGGCTCCTACGAGCAGTACTTC; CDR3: CASSTTGRGSYEQYF
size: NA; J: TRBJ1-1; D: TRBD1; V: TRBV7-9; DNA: TGTGCCAGCAGCTCCAGGACAGGGGAGAACACTGAAGCTTTCTTT; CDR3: CASSSRTGENTEAFF
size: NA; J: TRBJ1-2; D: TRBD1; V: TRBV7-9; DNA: TGTGCCAGCAGCTTTCGGGACAGGGGGCATTATGGCTACACCTTC; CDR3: CASSFRDRGHYGYTF
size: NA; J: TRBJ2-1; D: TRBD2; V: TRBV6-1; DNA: TGTGCCAGCTGGGGGCGGGGGGGGCGCAGTGAGCAGTTCTTC; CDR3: CASWGRGGRSEQFF
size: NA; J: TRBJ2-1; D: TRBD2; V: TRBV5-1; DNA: TGCGCCAGCAGCTTGATACCTAGCGGGGGGCACAATGAGCAGTTCTTC; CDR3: CASSLIPSGGHNEQFF
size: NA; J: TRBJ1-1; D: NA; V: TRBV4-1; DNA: TGCGCCAGCAGCCAAGATCCCGGACAAGGATGGACTGAAGCTTTCTTT; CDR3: CASSQDPGQGWTEAFF
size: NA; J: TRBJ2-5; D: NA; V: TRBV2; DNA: TGTGCCAGCAGTGTAGAGCGAGAGACCCAGTACTTC; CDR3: CASSVERETQYF
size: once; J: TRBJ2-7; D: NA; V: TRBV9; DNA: TGTGCCAGCAGCCCTGGGGCGCGACAGTCCTACGAGCAGTACTTC; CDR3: CASSPGARQSYEQYF
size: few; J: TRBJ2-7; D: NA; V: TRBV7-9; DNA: TGTGCCAGCAGCTCTATACGGAGCTACGAGCAGTACTTC; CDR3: CASSSIRSYEQYF
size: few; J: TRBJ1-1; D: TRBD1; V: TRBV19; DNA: TGTGCCAGTAGTATCTCCGGGACAGGCTACACTGAAGCTTTCTTT; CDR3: CASSISGTGYTEAFF
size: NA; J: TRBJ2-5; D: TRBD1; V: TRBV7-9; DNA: TGTGCCAGCAGCCAAGAAGGACAGGGGAGAACCCAGTACTTC; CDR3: CASSQEGQGRTQYF
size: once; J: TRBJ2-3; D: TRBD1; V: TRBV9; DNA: TGTGCCAGCAGCGTAGTGGCAGGGGGAGCAGATACGCAGTATTTT; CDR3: CASSVVAGGADTQYF
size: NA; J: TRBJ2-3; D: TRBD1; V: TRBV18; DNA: TGTGCCAGCTCACCCCGGACAGGGGGCGCGACAGATACGCAGTATTTT; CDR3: CASSPRTGGATDTQYF
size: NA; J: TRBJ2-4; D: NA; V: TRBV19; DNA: TGTGCCAGTCGTACAGGGCTAGCCAAAAACATTCAGTACTTC; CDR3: CASRTGLAKNIQYF
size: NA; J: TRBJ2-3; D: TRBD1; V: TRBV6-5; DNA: TGTGCCAGCAGTTACGAACAGGGGGCCACAGATACGCAGTATTTT; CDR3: CASSYEQGATDTQYF
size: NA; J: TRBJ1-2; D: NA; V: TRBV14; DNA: TGTGCCAGCAGCCAAGACCGGGATAGCTATGGCTACACCTTC; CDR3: CASSQDRDSYGYTF
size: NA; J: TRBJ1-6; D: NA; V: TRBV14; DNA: TGTGCCAGCAGCCAGGGAGATTCACCCCTCCACTTT; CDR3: CASSQGDSPLHF
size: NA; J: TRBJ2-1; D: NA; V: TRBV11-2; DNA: TGTGCCAGCAGCTTAGTCAGGGGAACCTACAATGAGCAGTTCTTC; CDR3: CASSLVRGTYNEQFF
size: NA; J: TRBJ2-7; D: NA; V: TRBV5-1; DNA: TGCGCCAGCAGCTTCGGCGGCGCAACCTACGAGCAGTACTTC; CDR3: CASSFGGATYEQYF
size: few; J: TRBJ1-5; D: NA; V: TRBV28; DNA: TGTGCCAATCCAAACTCCTTCTATAGCAATCAGCCCCAGCATTTT; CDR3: CANPNSFYSNQPQHF
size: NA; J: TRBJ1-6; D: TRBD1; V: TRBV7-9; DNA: TGTGCCAGCAGCTTCGGGGACAGTCAGTCACCCCTCCACTTT; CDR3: CASSFGDSQSPLHF
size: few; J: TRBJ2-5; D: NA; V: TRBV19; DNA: TGTGCCAGTAGTTTAGACTATGGGACCCAGTACTTC; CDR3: CASSLDYGTQYF
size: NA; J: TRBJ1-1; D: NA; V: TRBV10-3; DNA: TGTGCCATCAGTGAGGCAGGCGTCAACACTGAAGCTTTCTTT; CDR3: CAISEAGVNTEAFF
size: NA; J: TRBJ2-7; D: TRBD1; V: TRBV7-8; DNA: TGTGCCAGCAGCTTCGGGACAGGGATCTACGAGCAGTACTTC; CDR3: CASSFGTGIYEQYF
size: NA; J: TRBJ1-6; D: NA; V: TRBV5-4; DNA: TGTGCCAGCAGCTTGGATACTTTACATTCACCCCTCCACTTT; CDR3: CASSLDTLHSPLHF
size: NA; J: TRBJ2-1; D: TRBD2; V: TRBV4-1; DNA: TGCGCCAGCAGCCAAGGGTCGAGCCAGCGGGGGGGGTGGAATGAGCAGTTCTTC; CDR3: CASSQGSSQRGGWNEQFF
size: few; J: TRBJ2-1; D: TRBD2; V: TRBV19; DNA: TGTGCCAGTAGTCGGGGGAGGGGTCGGACCCATGAGCAGTTCTTC; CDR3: CASSRGRGRTHEQFF
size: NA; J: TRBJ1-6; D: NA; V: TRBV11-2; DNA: TGTGCCAGCAGCTTATCAGGGCAAGGGTCACCCCTCCACTTT; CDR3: CASSLSGQGSPLHF
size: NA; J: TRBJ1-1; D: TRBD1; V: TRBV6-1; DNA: TGTGCCAGCAGTCCGGACAGGGAGAAAACTTTCTTT; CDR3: CASSPDREKTFF
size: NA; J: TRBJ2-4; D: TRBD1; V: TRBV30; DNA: TGTGCCTGGCGAGGACAGGGGGCAACCAAAAACATTCAGTACTTC; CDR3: CAWRGQGATKNIQYF
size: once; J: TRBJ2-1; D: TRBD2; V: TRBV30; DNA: TGTGCCTGGAGCCAAGCGGGGGGCTCATACAATGAGCAGTTCTTC; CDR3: CAWSQAGGSYNEQFF
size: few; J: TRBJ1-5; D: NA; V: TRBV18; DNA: TGTGCCAGCTCACCATCGGGGGATTCCTCTCAGCCCCAGCATTTT; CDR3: CASSPSGDSSQPQHF
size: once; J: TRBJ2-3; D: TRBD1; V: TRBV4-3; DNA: TGCGCCAGCAGCCAAAACAGGGGTGGCACAGATACGCAGTATTTT; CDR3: CASSQNRGGTDTQYF
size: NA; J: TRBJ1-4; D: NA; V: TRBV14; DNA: TGTGCCAGCAGTGAACAGGGTCTGAAACTGTTTTTT; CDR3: CASSEQGLKLFF